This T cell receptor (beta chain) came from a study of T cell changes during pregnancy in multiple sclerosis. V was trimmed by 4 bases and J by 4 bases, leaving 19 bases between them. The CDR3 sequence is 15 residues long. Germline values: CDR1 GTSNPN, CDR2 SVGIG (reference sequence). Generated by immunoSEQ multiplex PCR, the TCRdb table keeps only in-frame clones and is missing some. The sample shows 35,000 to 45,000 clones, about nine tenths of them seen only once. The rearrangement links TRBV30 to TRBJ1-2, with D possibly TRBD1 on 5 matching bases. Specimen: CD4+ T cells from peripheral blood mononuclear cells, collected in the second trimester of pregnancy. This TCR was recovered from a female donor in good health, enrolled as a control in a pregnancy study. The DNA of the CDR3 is TGTGCCTGGACCAGATGGGGCAGTCGTTCCTATGGCTACACCTTC. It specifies CAWTRWGSRSYGYTF.